Each of the 12 T cell receptor beta chains below was sequenced from the same sample in a study of T cell responses to AZD1222 COVID-19 vaccine. Assay: immunoSEQ multiplex PCR; the TCRdb copy retains only in-frame clones and omits some. The sample includes over 150,000 clones, about 93% of them seen just once. Material: peripheral blood, obtained 28 days after the second AZD1222 dose. The receptors come from an adult who received the AZD1222 COVID-19 vaccine.

The chain carries TRBV15 and TRBJ2-1; TRBD1 is a possible D gene (7 bases). Between the trimmed V and J ends, which lost 3 bases and 3 bases, there was a span of 18 bases. The germline V gene has CDR1 LNHNV and CDR2 YYDKDF (reference sequence). This CDR3 has 17 residues. CDR3 nucleotides: TGTGCCACCAGCAGCACCAGGGGGGACAGAGTCTACAATGAGCAGTTCTTC. As protein: CATSSTRGDRVYNEQFF.

This chain's CDR3 is CASSRVGTEAFF. CDR3 DNA sequence: TGTGCCAGCTCCCGGGTCGGCACTGAAGCTTTCTTT. The chain is built from TRBV18 and TRBJ1-1; D is uncertain. Trimming took 6 bases from V and 4 from J, leaving 9 bases between them. Germline V gene lookup returns CDR1 KGHSH and CDR2 LQKENI. The CDR3 totals 12 residues.

J is TRBJ1-3 and V is TRBV7-6, with D maybe TRBD1 (6 bases). The germline V and J ends were trimmed by 2 bases and 4 bases, with 15 bases remaining between them. Germline values: CDR1 SGHVS, CDR2 FNYEAQ. The CDR3 is made up of 16 amino acids. The CDR3 protein is CASSLTGGSLGNTIYF. The CDR3 coding sequence is TGTGCCAGCAGCTTAACCGGGGGCAGTTTAGGAAACACCATATATTTT. The whole variable domain, filled in from reference TRBV7-6 and TRBJ1-3, reads GAGVSQSPRYKVTKRGQDVALRCDPISGHVSLYWYRQALGQGPEFLTYFNYEAQQDKSGLPNDRFSAERPEGSISTLTIQRTEQRDSAMYRCASSLTGGSLGNTIYFGEGSWLTVV.

The rearrangement joins TRBV6-2 or TRBV6-3 to TRBJ1-6; 7 nucleotides line up with TRBD1. The CDR3 spans 15 residues. Germline lookup yields CDR1 MNHEY and CDR2 SVGEGT. V lost 0 bases and J lost 10; bases outside the gene matches: 6. CDR3 nucleotides: TGTGCCAGCAGTTACTCTAGGGACAGAGGCTCACCCCTCCACTTT. Translated, it gives CASSYSRDRGSPLHF.

This rearrangement joins TRBV27 to TRBJ2-7, with a tentative D call TRBD2 (5 bases). V was clipped by 7 bases and J by 3 bases, with 16 bases between them. This CDR3 region has 14 residues. Germline V gives CDR1 MNHEY, CDR2 SMNVEV (reference sequence). The CDR3 DNA follows: TGTGCCAGCACCGGGGTGGGCAGGCGCTACGAGCAGTACTTC. Its translation is CASTGVGRRYEQYF.

The gene calls are TRBV6-1 and TRBJ1-3; D is unclear. Trimming took 2 bases from V and 2 from J, leaving 13 bases between them. The CDR3 extends over 16 amino acids. Germline-derived CDR1 and CDR2 are MNHNS and SASEGT. The CDR3 protein is CASSENSSGTGNTIYF. The CDR3 region has the DNA TGTGCCAGCAGTGAAAACTCCTCCGGGACTGGAAACACCATATATTTT.

The genes are TRBV2 and TRBJ1-4; D call uncertain. Trimming took 4 bases from V and 1 from J, leaving 10 bases between them. Germline V gene lookup returns CDR1 SNHLY and CDR2 FYNNEI. This CDR3 region has 15 residues. CDR3 region: CASSGQQRTNEKLFF. The CDR3, as DNA: TGTGCCAGCAGTGGGCAGCAGAGAACTAATGAAAAACTGTTTTTT.

The rearrangement joins TRBV7-9 to TRBJ1-5, with a possible D match to TRBD1 (5 bases). The CDR3 extends over 17 amino acids. Germline CDR1 is SEHNR and CDR2 is FQNEAQ (reference sequence). The ends were cut back, 1 base at V and 1 base at J, with 14 bases in the middle. CDR3 amino acids: CASSLVGEGKSNQPQHF. The CDR3 coding sequence is TGTGCCAGCAGCTTAGTGGGGGAGGGGAAGAGCAATCAGCCCCAGCATTTT.

The chain links TRBV3-1 (or the pseudogene TRBV3-2) to TRBJ1-2; no clear D gene. Trimming cost V 1 base and J 4 bases, with 13 bases left between them. Germline lookup yields CDR1 LGHDT and CDR2 YNNKEL (reference sequence). The CDR3 covers 15 residues. The CDR3 DNA reads TGTGCCAGCAGCCAAGCCGATTCGGGGATCTATGGCTACACCTTC. This sequence encodes CASSQADSGIYGYTF.

V gene TRBV19 combines with J gene TRBJ2-6; the match to TRBD1 covers 7 bases. The CDR3 runs 17 residues. Germline trimming cut 5 bases from V and 0 bases from J; bases unmatched to any gene: 7. Per the germline V gene, CDR1 is LNHDA and CDR2 is SQIVND (reference sequence). CDR3 coding DNA: TGTGCCAGTAGTGACGGGACAGTGGTCTCTGGGGCCAACGTCCTGACTTTC. Translating it yields CASSDGTVVSGANVLTF.

V gene TRBV11-2 combines with J gene TRBJ1-1, with no clear D. CDR1 and CDR2 from the germline V gene are SGHAT and FQNNGV. The CDR3 covers 16 residues. V dropped 0 bases and J dropped 0 bases, with 11 bases sitting between them. The CDR3 is CASSLDFRRMNTEAFF. DNA of the CDR3: TGTGCCAGCAGCTTAGATTTTCGCCGGATGAACACTGAAGCTTTCTTT.

The rearrangement uses TRBV28 and TRBJ2-4; a weak D match, TRBD1 (5 bases). The CDR3 length is 14 residues. The ends were cut back, 1 base at V and 5 bases at J, with 9 bases in the middle. The germline V gene has CDR1 MDHEN and CDR2 SYDVKM. CDR3 sequence (DNA): TGTGCCAGCAGTTTATCAGGGTTCGAAAACATTCAGTACTTC. This codes for CASSLSGFENIQYF.